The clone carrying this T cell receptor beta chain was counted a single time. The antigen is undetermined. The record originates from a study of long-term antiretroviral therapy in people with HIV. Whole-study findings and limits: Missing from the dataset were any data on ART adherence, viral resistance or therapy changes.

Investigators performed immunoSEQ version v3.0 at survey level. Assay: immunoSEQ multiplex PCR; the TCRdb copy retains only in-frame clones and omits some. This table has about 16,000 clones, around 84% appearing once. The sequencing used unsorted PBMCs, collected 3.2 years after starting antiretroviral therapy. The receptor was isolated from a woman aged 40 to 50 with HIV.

The CDR3 loop is CSVGGDRGGNTEAFF. CDR3 nucleotide sequence: TGCAGCGTTGGTGGTGACAGGGGCGGGAACACTGAAGCTTTCTTT. The rearrangement links TRBV29-1 to TRBJ1-1; TRBD1 agrees at 8 bases. Germline assignment: CDR1 SQVTM and CDR2 ANQGSEA. The CDR3 runs 15 residues. J lost 1 base, V lost 4 bases, and 8 bases had no gene match. The variable domain in full, with the rest retrieved from reference TRBV29-1 and TRBJ1-1, is SAVISQKPSRDICQRGTSLTIQCQVDSQVTMMFWYRQQPGQSLTLIATANQGSEATYESGFVIDKFPISRPNLTFSTLTVSNMSPEDSSIYLCSVGGDRGGNTEAFFGQGTRLTVV.